These 27 T cell receptor beta chains share one sample of origin, sequenced in a study of control samples from healthy donors and cancer patients. Sequencing was performed with immunoSEQ multiplex PCR; in TCRdb, only in-frame clones are kept and a portion is missing. The repertoire has roughly 200,000 clones, around 93% of them found once; the top ten carry over 1.3%. Sequenced material: blood. The receptors stem from a man aged 18 to 30 in good health.

V usage is TRBV5-1 and J usage is TRBJ2-7; D is unclear. The CDR3 has 15 residues. Trimming cost V 0 bases and J 2 bases, with 12 bases left between them. Germline V gene data show CDR1 as SGHRS and CDR2 as YFSETQ. The CDR3 bases are TGCGCCAGCAGCTTGGGGGTTGCAGCTACCTACGAGCAGTACTTC. Amino acids: CASSLGVAATYEQYF.

The chain combines TRBV5-1 with TRBJ2-7; the match to TRBD2 covers 9 bases. The CDR3 is made up of 15 amino acids. V lost 4 bases and J lost 3; bases outside the gene matches: 8. The germline CDR1 and CDR2 sequences are SGHRS and YFSETQ. The CDR3 region is CASSAGAGGGYEQYF. DNA of the CDR3: TGCGCCAGCAGCGCGGGGGCGGGGGGGGGCTACGAGCAGTACTTC.

The V call is TRBV9, the J call TRBJ1-2; no clear D gene. Trimming pared 4 bases from V and 2 bases from J, leaving 12 bases between. Germline CDR1 reads SGDLS; CDR2 reads YYNGEE. The CDR3 contains 14 residues. In nucleotides, the CDR3 is TGTGCCAGCAGCCCCCAGGTAGGAAACTATGGCTACACCTTC. Encoded protein: CASSPQVGNYGYTF. The full variable domain, its missing parts supplied by reference TRBV9 and TRBJ1-2, is DSGVTQTPKHLITATGQRVTLRCSPRSGDLSVYWYQQSLDQGLQFLIQYYNGEERAKGNILERFSAQQFPDLHSELNLSSLELGDSALYFCASSPQVGNYGYTFGSGTRLTVV.

The rearrangement links TRBV9 to TRBJ1-6, with D perhaps TRBD1 (5 bases). There are 15 residues in the CDR3. The V gene's germline CDR1 is SGDLS and CDR2 YYNGEE. Deletions cut 0 bases from V and 10 bases from J, with 14 bases between. CDR3 residues: CASSVAGGFGSPLHF. The CDR3 DNA reads TGTGCCAGCAGCGTAGCTGGGGGGTTTGGATCACCCCTCCACTTT.

This clone was detected once. The gene calls are TRBV15 and TRBJ2-1; D is undetermined. CDR3 size: 14 residues. V dropped 0 bases and J dropped 4 bases, with 7 bases sitting between them. CDR1 LNHNV and CDR2 YYDKDF come from the germline V gene (reference sequence). CDR3 nucleotide sequence: TGTGCCACCAGCAGAGAGGGTTGGTACAATGAGCAGTTCTTC. Translated: CATSREGWYNEQFF.

Written as DNA, the CDR3 is TGTGCCTGGAGTGTAGGGCAGGGGGCGACAGATACGCAGTATTTT. This sequence encodes CAWSVGQGATDTQYF. The rearrangement joins TRBV30 to TRBJ2-3, with 8 bases matching TRBD1. Germline V gives CDR1 GTSNPN, CDR2 SVGIG (reference sequence). V gave up 0 bases and J gave up 3 bases; unmatched junction bases: 5. This CDR3 spans 15 amino acids.

This chain connects TRBV9 to TRBJ2-2; 10 nucleotides align to TRBD2. V was clipped by 2 bases and J by 7 bases; unmatched bases: 5. This CDR3 is built from 15 residues. Germline lookup yields CDR1 SGDLS and CDR2 YYNGEE. The DNA for the CDR3 is TGTGCCAGCAGCGTTCTAGCGGGGGCCGACGGGGAGCTGTTTTTT. It encodes CASSVLAGADGELFF.

The rearrangement joins TRBV19 to TRBJ2-7; possibly TRBD1 for D (5 bases). The V gene's germline CDR1 is LNHDA and CDR2 SQIVND (reference sequence). Trimming removed 3 bases from V and 3 bases from J, with 9 bases in between. This CDR3 is built from 13 residues. The CDR3 bases are TGTGCCAGTAGTATGACAGTCAGCTACGAGCAGTACTTC. This sequence encodes CASSMTVSYEQYF.

V is TRBV6-5 and J is TRBJ1-1; 7 bases agree with TRBD1. The CDR3 length is 14 residues. Per the germline V gene, CDR1 is MNHEY and CDR2 is SVGAGI. The J segment lost 4 bases and the V segment lost 4 bases, leaving 6 bases of the junction unmatched. CDR3 sequence reads: CASSFYQGGTEAFF. CDR3 DNA sequence: TGTGCCAGCAGTTTTTATCAGGGGGGCACTGAAGCTTTCTTT.

The J gene is TRBJ2-3, the V gene TRBV5-1, with D possibly matching TRBD1 (6 bases). This CDR3 contains 13 residues. V gave up 7 bases and J gave up 4 bases, with 13 bases separating them. Germline CDR1 is SGHRS and CDR2 is YFSETQ. The CDR3 reads CASGIQGADTQYF. The CDR3 bases are TGCGCCAGCGGGATACAGGGTGCAGATACGCAGTATTTT. Looking up the rest from reference TRBV5-1 and TRBJ2-3 gives the full variable domain: KAGVTQTPRYLIKTRGQQVTLSCSPISGHRSVSWYQQTPGQGLQFLFEYFSETQRNKGNFPGRFSGRQFSNSRSEMNVSTLELGDSALYLCASGIQGADTQYFGPGTRLTVL.

The chain employs TRBV10-2 and TRBJ2-1; D unclear. The CDR3 consists of 14 residues. The V and J ends lost 4 bases and 1 base respectively, with 8 bases between them. Germline V gene data show CDR1 as WSHSY and CDR2 as SAAADI. CDR3 amino acids: CASSAANSYNEQFF. The CDR3 nucleotides are TGCGCCAGCAGTGCTGCAAATTCCTACAATGAGCAGTTCTTC.

The gene calls are TRBV5-5 and TRBJ1-6; D not resolved. Trimming removed 3 bases at V and 0 bases at J, with 10 bases between. This CDR3 spans 16 amino acids. Germline loops: CDR1 SGHKS, CDR2 YYEKEE (reference sequence). The CDR3 sequence: CASSSLGSSYNSPLHF. DNA of the CDR3: TGTGCCAGCAGCTCACTGGGGAGCTCCTATAATTCACCCCTCCACTTT.

This clone was seen at least ten times. V gene TRBV30 combines with J gene TRBJ1-3; TRBD1 aligns across 10 bases. The germline CDR1 and CDR2 sequences are GTSNPN and SVGIG (reference sequence). CDR3 length equals 15 residues. The J segment lost 4 bases and the V segment lost 0 bases, leaving 3 bases of the junction unmatched. The CDR3 protein is CAWSVGTGEGNTIYF. The CDR3 DNA reads as TGTGCCTGGAGTGTCGGGACAGGGGAAGGAAACACCATATATTTT.

Comments on this clone: Distinct nucleotide sequences in the sample also encode this CDR3. CDR3 in amino acids: CASSLGGTDTQYF. The CDR3 DNA follows: TGTGCCAGCAGTCTAGGGGGCACAGATACGCAGTATTTT. The chain employs TRBV6-6 and TRBJ2-3; D is perhaps TRBD1 (5 bases). CDR3 length equals 13 residues. With 5 bases removed from V and 1 base from J, the gap between germline ends came to 7 bases. Germline V gene data show CDR1 as MNHNY and CDR2 as SVGAGI (reference sequence).

The chain recombines TRBV27 with TRBJ1-5; D remains ambiguous. CDR1 and CDR2 (germline): MNHEY, SMNVEV (reference sequence). CDR3 length equals 13 residues. Trimming took off 1 base at V and 6 bases at J, with 7 bases between the two ends. The CDR3 is CASSLFEVQPQHF. DNA of the CDR3: TGTGCCAGCAGTTTATTTGAAGTTCAGCCCCAGCATTTT.

As concerns this clone: The sample contains more than one DNA sequence encoding this CDR3. The chain joins TRBV9 to TRBJ1-5, with 12 bases fitting TRBD1. The CDR3 is 15 amino acids. Unmatched junction bases numbered 3, after V lost 2 bases and J lost 6 bases. Germline CDR1 is SGDLS and CDR2 is YYNGEE. CDR3 sequence (DNA): TGTGCCAGCAGCGTCGGGACAGGGGGCATTCAGCCCCAGCATTTT. Its translation: CASSVGTGGIQPQHF.

In this sample, this clone turned up once. This sequence joins TRBV6-1 and TRBJ2-1; 9 positions agree with TRBD1. V lost 4 bases and J lost 7; bases outside the gene matches: 14. There are 17 residues in the CDR3. Germline assignment: CDR1 MNHNS and CDR2 SASEGT. The CDR3 protein is CASSVISGTGIPNEQFF. The CDR3 nucleotides read TGTGCCAGCAGTGTAATATCCGGGACAGGGATCCCAAATGAGCAGTTCTTC.

The rearrangement uses TRBV12-5 and TRBJ1-4, with D tentatively TRBD1 (5 bases). CDR3 length equals 16 residues. V dropped 2 bases and J dropped 2 bases, with 12 bases sitting between them. Looked up from germline, CDR1 is LGHNT and CDR2 is FRNRAP. CDR3 coding DNA: TGTGCTAGTGGTTTGAACCAGGGATCGACTAATGAAAAACTGTTTTTT. Translating gives CASGLNQGSTNEKLFF.

The chain has TRBV2 and TRBJ1-4; D unresolved. V was trimmed by 3 bases and J by 3 bases, leaving 11 bases between them. The CDR3 loop spans 15 amino acids. Germline CDR1 is SNHLY and CDR2 is FYNNEI. The CDR3 region has the DNA TGTGCCAGCAGTGATATCGGCAGATCTAATGAAAAACTGTTTTTT. This codes for CASSDIGRSNEKLFF.

J is TRBJ1-1 and V is TRBV5-1; TRBD1 aligns across 7 bases. Germline V gene sequence: CDR1 SGHRS, CDR2 YFSETQ. The trim removed 4 bases at V and 4 bases at J, leaving 10 bases unmatched. This CDR3 contains 15 residues. This CDR3 is CASSDRQGQVTEAFF. Written as DNA, the CDR3 is TGCGCCAGCAGCGATCGACAGGGCCAGGTCACTGAAGCTTTCTTT.

The table lists this clone with a count of one. The V call is TRBV3-1 (or the pseudogene TRBV3-2), the J call TRBJ2-7; D unclear. Trimming took 2 bases from V and 2 from J, leaving 7 bases between them. Per germline, CDR1 LGHDT and CDR2 YNNKEL (reference sequence). The CDR3 sequence is 13 residues long. The chain's CDR3 is CASSQPGTYEQYF. In DNA form, the CDR3 reads TGTGCCAGCAGCCAACCCGGCACCTACGAGCAGTACTTC.

The gene calls are TRBV30 and TRBJ2-5; weak D call: TRBD2 (7 bases). This CDR3 has 13 residues. Germline CDR1 reads GTSNPN; CDR2 reads SVGIG (reference sequence). The V and J ends lost 7 bases and 5 bases respectively, with 17 bases between them. CDR3 sequence: CASGRGGGETQYF. In DNA, the CDR3 is TGTGCCTCCGGACGGGGAGGGGGGGAGACCCAGTACTTC.

This clone was seen only once. The genes are TRBV7-9 and TRBJ2-2; the D is unclear. The CDR3 is made up of 14 amino acids. The germline V and J ends were trimmed by 5 bases and 0 bases, with 7 bases remaining between them. Germline V gene data show CDR1 as SEHNR and CDR2 as FQNEAQ (reference sequence). In DNA, the CDR3 is TGTGCCAGCAGCCCCCCGTCGAACACCGGGGAGCTGTTTTTT. Translating it yields CASSPPSNTGELFF.

V gene TRBV5-1 combines with J gene TRBJ1-2; D may be TRBD1 (6 bases). The CDR3 totals 15 residues. V was pared by 0 bases and J by 6 bases, with 15 bases between. Per the germline V gene, CDR1 is SGHRS and CDR2 is YFSETQ. CDR3 amino acids: CASSLGQQGPHGYTF. DNA for the CDR3: TGCGCCAGCAGCTTGGGTCAACAGGGCCCCCATGGCTACACCTTC.

This sequence joins TRBV6-5 and TRBJ1-1; 8 nucleotides line up with TRBD1. Germline trimming cut 6 bases from V and 1 base from J; bases unmatched to any gene: 4. The CDR3 contains 14 residues. The germline V gene encodes CDR1 MNHEY and CDR2 SVGAGI. CDR3 region: CASSLGTGNTEAFF. DNA for the CDR3: TGTGCCAGCAGCCTCGGGACAGGGAACACTGAAGCTTTCTTT.

This clone was detected once. V is TRBV6-5 and J is TRBJ1-5, with D maybe TRBD1 (6 bases). V was shortened by 6 bases and J by 3 bases, with 9 bases between the two germline ends. CDR1 and CDR2 from the germline V gene are MNHEY and SVGAGI. The length of the CDR3 is 13 residues. This chain's CDR3 is CASSRGNNQPQHF. The CDR3 nucleotides read TGTGCCAGCAGCAGGGGTAACAATCAGCCCCAGCATTTT.

This chain uses TRBV19 with TRBJ1-1, with a tentative D call TRBD1 (5 bases). This CDR3 comprises 12 residues. The V and J ends lost 3 bases and 3 bases respectively, with 5 bases between them. Germline lookup yields CDR1 LNHDA and CDR2 SQIVND (reference sequence). The CDR3 sequence: CASSMGDTEAFF. The CDR3 nucleotides are TGTGCCAGTAGTATGGGGGACACTGAAGCTTTCTTT.